Below are 19 T cell receptor beta chains sequenced from a single sample in a study of OX40 agonist ivuxolimab in advanced cancers. This table comes from immunoSEQ multiplex PCR, and its TCRdb copy is limited to in-frame clones, with some not included. The data contain under 100,000 clones, roughly 85% of them singletons. Here the sequenced sample was CD4+ or CD8+ T cells sorted from blood, taken in a trial of the OX40 agonist ivuxolimab. The receptors stem from an adult with an advanced solid tumor such as melanoma, head and neck, liver or kidney cancer.

The rearrangement uses TRBV18 and TRBJ1-1; D is ambiguous. Trimming took 0 bases from V and 6 from J, leaving 8 bases between them. The germline gives CDR1 KGHSH, CDR2 LQKENI. CDR3 length: 13 amino acids. Here the CDR3 DNA reads TGTGCCAGCTCACCACCGACACGGGCTGAAGCTTTCTTT. It codes for CASSPPTRAEAFF.

J is TRBJ2-5 and V is TRBV7-9; D may be TRBD1 or TRBD2 (6 bases each). Germline V gene sequence: CDR1 SEHNR, CDR2 FQNEAQ (reference sequence). V was clipped by 5 bases and J by 5 bases, with 18 bases between them. The CDR3 contains 15 residues. The CDR3 coding sequence is TGTGCCAGCAGCCACTGGAGGGGGAGAAGGGAGACCCAGTACTTC. Amino acid sequence: CASSHWRGRRETQYF.

This clone is a singleton in its sample. This CDR3 reads CASSLFARGAQETQYF. CDR3 DNA: TGCGCCAGCAGCTTGTTTGCCCGGGGGGCCCAAGAGACCCAGTACTTC. The chain employs TRBV5-1 and TRBJ2-5, with D tentatively TRBD2 (7 bases). The CDR3 runs to 16 residues. Trimming left V 1 base short and J 1 base short, with 14 bases between. Looked up from germline, CDR1 is SGHRS and CDR2 is YFSETQ.

This clone occurred a few times. The V and J genes are TRBV7-9 and TRBJ2-2; no clear D gene. CDR1 is SEHNR and CDR2 is FQNEAQ in the germline V gene (reference sequence). V gave up 6 bases and J gave up 5 bases, with 7 bases separating them. The CDR3 spans 12 residues. The DNA for the CDR3 is TGTGCCAGCAGACCCGGGACCGGGGAGCTGTTTTTT. Protein product: CASRPGTGELFF.

This chain uses TRBV4-1 with TRBJ2-1; the match to TRBD2 covers 9 bases. Germline CDR1 reads MGHRA; CDR2 reads YSYEKL. J lost 2 bases, V lost 0 bases, and 5 bases had no gene match. The CDR3 is made up of 17 amino acids. CDR3 region: CASSQDFGGGAYNEQFF. For the CDR3, the DNA is TGCGCCAGCAGCCAAGATTTCGGCGGGGGGGCCTACAATGAGCAGTTCTTC.

The rearrangement uses TRBV5-4 and TRBJ2-3; 10 bases fit TRBD2. The V and J ends lost 6 bases and 3 bases, in that order; junction bases with no gene match: 4. Looked up from germline, CDR1 is SGHNT and CDR2 is YYREEE (reference sequence). This CDR3 region has 14 residues. The CDR3 DNA sequence: TGTGCCAGCAAGGGAGCGGGGGGGACAGATACGCAGTATTTT. It translates to CASKGAGGTDTQYF.

V gene TRBV4-2 combines with J gene TRBJ2-7, with D tentatively TRBD2 (6 bases). V lost 0 bases and J 9 bases, leaving 18 bases between the germline ends. The CDR3 is made up of 15 amino acids. Germline V lookup: CDR1 LGHNA, CDR2 YNFKEQ. CDR3: CASSQELGMGRGQYF. The DNA of the CDR3 is TGTGCCAGCAGCCAAGAATTGGGAATGGGGCGGGGGCAGTACTTC.

The rearrangement links TRBV30 to TRBJ1-6; the D is unclear. The germline V gene encodes CDR1 GTSNPN and CDR2 SVGIG (reference sequence). The CDR3 loop spans 13 amino acids. V gave up 5 bases and J gave up 5 bases, with 10 bases separating them. The CDR3 protein is CAWDRDDNSPLHF. CDR3 DNA: TGTGCCTGGGATAGGGATGATAATTCACCCCTCCACTTT.

This clone was observed a few times. The sample holds other DNA sequences that translate to the same CDR3. The genes are TRBV29-1 and TRBJ1-2, with D perhaps TRBD1 (6 bases). Germline V gene data show CDR1 as SQVTM and CDR2 as ANQGSEA. The CDR3 is 13 residues long. V shed 2 bases and J shed 2 bases, with 9 bases lying between them. The CDR3 bases are TGCAGCGTTGAACGGGGGCAGAACTATGGCTACACCTTC. Its protein is CSVERGQNYGYTF.

The CDR3 region has the DNA TGTGCCAGCAGCAGAATGGGACAGCCGGCCTACGAGCAGTACTTC. It yields the protein CASSRMGQPAYEQYF. The V call is TRBV7-3, the J call TRBJ2-7, with 7 bases that match TRBD1. The V segment lost 5 bases and the J segment 2 bases; nucleotides outside the gene matches: 9. Germline V gene lookup returns CDR1 SGHTA and CDR2 FQGTGA. The CDR3 consists of 15 residues.

The chain has TRBV28 and TRBJ2-7, with D unresolved. Germline-derived CDR1 and CDR2 are MDHEN and SYDVKM. V lost 3 bases and J 1 base, leaving 10 bases between the germline ends. The CDR3 is made up of 14 amino acids. CDR3 region: CASSLVAASYEQYF. Written as DNA, the CDR3 is TGTGCCAGCAGTTTGGTCGCAGCTTCCTACGAGCAGTACTTC.

The gene calls are TRBV5-1 and TRBJ1-6; D not resolved. With 4 bases removed from V and 9 bases from J, the gap between germline ends came to 20 bases. CDR1 is SGHRS, CDR2 YFSETQ, per germline. CDR3 length: 16 amino acids. The CDR3 nucleotides are TGCGCCAGCAGCCCCTATGGCACCAATGATGGTTCACCCCTCCACTTT. Protein sequence: CASSPYGTNDGSPLHF.

This clone was detected only a few times. The V and J genes are TRBV28 and TRBJ2-3, with TRBD2 matching over 9 bases. Germline V gives CDR1 MDHEN, CDR2 SYDVKM. This CDR3 comprises 14 residues. Germline trimming cut 6 bases from V and 3 bases from J; bases unmatched to any gene: 4. CDR3 DNA sequence: TGTGCCAGCAGGGGCGGACTAGCGACAGATACGCAGTATTTT. Amino acid sequence: CASRGGLATDTQYF. Variable domain in full (rest from reference TRBV28 and TRBJ2-3): DVKVTQSSRYLVKRTGEKVFLECVQDMDHENMFWYRQDPGLGLRLIYFSYDVKMKEKGDIPEGYSVSREKKERFSLILESASTNQTSMYLCASRGGLATDTQYFGPGTRLTVL.

The chain joins TRBV11-2 to TRBJ2-3; weak D call: TRBD2 (7 bases). The CDR3 is 14 residues long. Trimming cost V 5 bases and J 3 bases, with 12 bases left between them. Germline CDR1 reads SGHAT; CDR2 reads FQNNGV. CDR3 protein: CASSIRGGTDTQYF. CDR3 bases: TGTGCCAGCAGCATAAGGGGGGGGACAGATACGCAGTATTTT. Looking up the rest from reference TRBV11-2 and TRBJ2-3 gives the full variable domain: EAGVAQSPRYKIIEKRQSVAFWCNPISGHATLYWYQQILGQGPKLLIQFQNNGVVDDSQLPKDRFSAERLKGVDSTLKIQPAKLEDSAVYLCASSIRGGTDTQYFGPGTRLTVL.

V is TRBV9 and J is TRBJ1-1; 8 bases line up with TRBD1. V shed 0 bases and J 11 bases; nucleotides not matched to a gene: 12. CDR3 length equals 15 residues. Germline assignment: CDR1 SGDLS and CDR2 YYNGEE. The CDR3 here is CASSVDPGGIPSAFF. As DNA, the CDR3 is TGTGCCAGCAGCGTAGATCCAGGGGGCATCCCGAGCGCTTTCTTT.

This rearrangement joins TRBV11-2 to TRBJ1-4; D may be TRBD1 (5 bases). V lost 0 bases, J lost 2 bases, and 19 bases lay in between. The CDR3 runs 19 residues. Per the germline V gene, CDR1 is SGHAT and CDR2 is FQNNGV. CDR3 DNA: TGTGCCAGCAGCTTAGATTGGGGTCGGGGGATTTGGACTAATGAAAAACTGTTTTTT. Protein sequence: CASSLDWGRGIWTNEKLFF.

The chain has TRBV4-1 and TRBJ2-2, with unresolved D. The germline V gene has CDR1 MGHRA and CDR2 YSYEKL. Trimming removed 4 bases from V and 6 bases from J, with 15 bases in between. The CDR3 covers 15 residues. CDR3 bases: TGCGCCAGCAGCCTCTTAACCGCCGGTCCCGGGGAGCTGTTTTTT. Protein product: CASSLLTAGPGELFF.

V and J are TRBV5-4 and TRBJ2-5; D tentatively fits TRBD1 or TRBD2 (5 bases each). Trimming stripped 4 bases from V and 5 bases from J, with 18 bases between. Germline loops: CDR1 SGHNT, CDR2 YYREEE (reference sequence). The CDR3 sequence is 15 residues long. This CDR3 reads CASSPRDGLQETQYF. The CDR3 DNA reads TGTGCCAGCAGCCCCCGGGACGGTCTACAGGAGACCCAGTACTTC. Variable domain in full (rest from reference TRBV5-4 and TRBJ2-5): ETGVTQSPTHLIKTRGQQVTLRCSSQSGHNTVSWYQQALGQGPQFIFQYYREEENGRGNFPPRFSGLQFPNYSSELNVNALELDDSALYLCASSPRDGLQETQYFGPGTRLLVL.

The chain recombines TRBV9 with TRBJ2-5; a possible D gene is TRBD1 (5 bases). The CDR3 has 14 amino acids. V was cut by 1 base and J by 4 bases, with 11 bases left in between. Germline V lookup: CDR1 SGDLS, CDR2 YYNGEE. CDR3 loop: CASSVLGVGETQYF. CDR3 coding DNA: TGTGCCAGCAGCGTACTAGGGGTCGGAGAGACCCAGTACTTC.